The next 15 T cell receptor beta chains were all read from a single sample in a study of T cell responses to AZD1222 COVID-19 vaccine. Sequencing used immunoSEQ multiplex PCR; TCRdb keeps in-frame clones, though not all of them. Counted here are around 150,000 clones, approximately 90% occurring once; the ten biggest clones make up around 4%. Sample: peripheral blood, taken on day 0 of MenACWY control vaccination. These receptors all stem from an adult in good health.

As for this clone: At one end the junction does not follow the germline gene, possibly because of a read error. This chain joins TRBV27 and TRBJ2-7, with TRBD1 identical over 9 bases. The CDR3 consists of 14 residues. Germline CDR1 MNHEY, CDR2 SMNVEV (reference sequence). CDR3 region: CASSLDGQGFNLDF. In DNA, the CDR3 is TGTGCCAGCAGTTTAGATGGACAGGGGTTCAATCTGGACTTC.

The CDR3 DNA reads as TGTGCAAGTCGCTTACCCGAGACAGGGAACACCGGGGAGCTGTTTTTT. This gives the protein CASRLPETGNTGELFF. This chain joins TRBV12-2 and TRBJ2-2; the table's D call, TRBD1, was not checked against the DNA. TRBV12-2 is a documented pseudogene. There are 16 residues in the CDR3.

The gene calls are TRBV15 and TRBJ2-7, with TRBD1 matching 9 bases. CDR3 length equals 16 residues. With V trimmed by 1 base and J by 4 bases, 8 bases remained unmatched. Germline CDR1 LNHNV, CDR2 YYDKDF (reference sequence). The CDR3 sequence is CATSRAPQGAGYEQYF. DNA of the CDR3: TGTGCCACCAGCAGAGCTCCACAGGGGGCAGGATACGAGCAGTACTTC. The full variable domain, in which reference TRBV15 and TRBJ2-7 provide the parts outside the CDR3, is DAMVIQNPRYQVTQFGKPVTLSCSQTLNHNVMYWYQQKSSQAPKLLFHYYDKDFNNEADTPDNFQSRRPNTSFCFLDIRSPGLGDTAMYLCATSRAPQGAGYEQYFGPGTRLTVT.

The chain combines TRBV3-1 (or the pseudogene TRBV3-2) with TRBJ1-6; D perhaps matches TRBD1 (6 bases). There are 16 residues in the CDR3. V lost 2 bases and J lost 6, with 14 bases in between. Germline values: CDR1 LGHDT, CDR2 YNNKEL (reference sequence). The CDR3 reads CASSQPRGSFNSPLHF. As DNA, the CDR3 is TGTGCCAGCAGCCAACCCAGGGGATCTTTTAATTCACCCCTCCACTTT.

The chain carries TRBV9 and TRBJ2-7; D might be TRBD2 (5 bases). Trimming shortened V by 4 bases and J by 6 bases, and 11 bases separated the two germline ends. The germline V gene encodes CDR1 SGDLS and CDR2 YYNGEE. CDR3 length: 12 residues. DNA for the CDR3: TGTGCCAGCAGCTCAAATGCGGGCGAGCAGTACTTC. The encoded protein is CASSSNAGEQYF.

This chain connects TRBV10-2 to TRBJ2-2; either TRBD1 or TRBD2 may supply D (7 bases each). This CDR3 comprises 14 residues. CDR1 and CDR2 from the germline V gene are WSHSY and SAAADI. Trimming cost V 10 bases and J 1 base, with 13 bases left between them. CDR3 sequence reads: CATRGGGNTGELFF. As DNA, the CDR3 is TGCGCCACCAGGGGGGGAGGGAACACCGGGGAGCTGTTTTTT.

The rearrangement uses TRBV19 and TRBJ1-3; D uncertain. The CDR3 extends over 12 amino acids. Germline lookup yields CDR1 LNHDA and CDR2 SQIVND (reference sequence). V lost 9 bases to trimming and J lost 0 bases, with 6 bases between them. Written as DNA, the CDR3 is TGTGCCAGCCGGTTCTCTGGAAACACCATATATTTT. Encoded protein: CASRFSGNTIYF.

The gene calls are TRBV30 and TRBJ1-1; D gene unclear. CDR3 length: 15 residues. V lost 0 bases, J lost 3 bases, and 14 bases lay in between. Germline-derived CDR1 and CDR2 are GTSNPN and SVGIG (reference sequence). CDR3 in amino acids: CAWSVLAGVYTEAFF. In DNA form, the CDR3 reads TGTGCCTGGAGTGTCCTTGCTGGGGTGTACACTGAAGCTTTCTTT.

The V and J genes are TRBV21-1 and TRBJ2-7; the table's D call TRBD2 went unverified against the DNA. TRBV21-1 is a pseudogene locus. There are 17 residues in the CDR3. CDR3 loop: CASSRACDSPSSYEQYF. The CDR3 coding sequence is TGTGCCAGCAGCAGAGCCTGTGACTCGCCAAGTTCCTACGAGCAGTACTTC.

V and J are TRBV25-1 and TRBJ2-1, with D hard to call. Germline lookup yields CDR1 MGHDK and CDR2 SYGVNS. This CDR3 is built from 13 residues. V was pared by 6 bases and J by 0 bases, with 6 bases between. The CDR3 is CASSPFSYNEQFF. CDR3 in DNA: TGTGCCAGCAGCCCTTTCTCCTACAATGAGCAGTTCTTC. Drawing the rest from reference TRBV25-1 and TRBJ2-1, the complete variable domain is EADIYQTPRYLVIGTGKKITLECSQTMGHDKMYWYQQDPGMELHLIHYSYGVNSTEKGDLSSESTVSRIRTEHFPLTLESARPSHTSQYLCASSPFSYNEQFFGPGTRLTVL.

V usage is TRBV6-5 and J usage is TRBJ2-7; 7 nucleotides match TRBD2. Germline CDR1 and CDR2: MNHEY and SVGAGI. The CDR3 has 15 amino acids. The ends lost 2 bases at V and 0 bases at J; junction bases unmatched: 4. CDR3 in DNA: TGTGCCAGCAGTTACGCGGGAGATCCCTCCTACGAGCAGTACTTC. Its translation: CASSYAGDPSYEQYF.

The CDR3 spells CASSFQSYADTQYF. CDR3 nucleotide sequence: TGTGCCAGCAGCTTTCAGAGCTACGCAGATACGCAGTATTTT. The genes are TRBV11-3 and TRBJ2-3; D call uncertain. V shed 3 bases and J shed 4 bases, with 11 bases lying between them. Per the germline V gene, CDR1 is SGHNT and CDR2 is YENEEA. The CDR3 is 14 residues long.

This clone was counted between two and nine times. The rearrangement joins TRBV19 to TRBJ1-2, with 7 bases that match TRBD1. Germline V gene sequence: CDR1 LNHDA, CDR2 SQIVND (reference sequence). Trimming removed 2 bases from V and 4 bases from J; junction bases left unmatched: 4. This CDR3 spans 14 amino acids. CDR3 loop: CASSIRGQFYGYTF. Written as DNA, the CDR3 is TGTGCCAGTAGTATACGGGGACAGTTCTATGGCTACACCTTC.

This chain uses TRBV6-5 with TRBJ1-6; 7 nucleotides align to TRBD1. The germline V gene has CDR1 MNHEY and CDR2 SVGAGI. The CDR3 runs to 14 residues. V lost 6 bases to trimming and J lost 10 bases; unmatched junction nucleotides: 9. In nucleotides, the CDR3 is TGTGCCAGCAGCCAGGGACAGTCAGGGTCACCCCTCCACTTT. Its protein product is CASSQGQSGSPLHF.

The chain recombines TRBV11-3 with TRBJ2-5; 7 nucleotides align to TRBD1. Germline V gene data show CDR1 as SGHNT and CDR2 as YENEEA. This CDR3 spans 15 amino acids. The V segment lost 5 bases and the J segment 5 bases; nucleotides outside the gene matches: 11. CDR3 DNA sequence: TGTGCCAGCAGCATACATACAGGGGTGTGGGAGACCCAGTACTTC. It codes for CASSIHTGVWETQYF.